The rows below give T cell receptor beta chains drawn from one sample of a study of blood T cell repertoires in COVID-19. TCRdb keeps only in-frame clones here, not all; method: immunoSEQ multiplex PCR. The sample contains around 240,000 clones, about nine tenths of which appear only once. The sequenced sample consisted of PBMCs or T cells enriched from blood (not recorded which). These receptors were obtained from a human donor in a cohort exposed to, infected with or recovered from COVID-19 (not recorded which). The donor label of this sample is uncertain. Both conserved end residues are trimmed from each CDR3. Clone size is not always given. Where it is, it says once, few, many or a class for expanded clones.

size: .; V: TRBV4-2; J: TRBJ2-1; CDR3: ASSPGGGDYNEQF
size: .; V: TRBV6-1; J: TRBJ2-5; CDR3: ASSDGREAASQY
size: .; V: TRBV30; J: TRBJ1-2; CDR3: AWSAQGALDGYT
size: once; V: TRBV10-1; J: TRBJ1-1; CDR3: ASTVVLTTEAF
size: .; V: TRBV5-1; J: TRBJ1-3; CDR3: ASSLEGVRGRGSGNTIY
size: .; V: TRBV5-1; J: TRBJ1-2; CDR3: ASSLDRGLGYGYT
size: .; V: TRBV7-3; J: TRBJ2-2; CDR3: ASSFLGTSGELF
size: .; V: TRBV27; J: TRBJ1-1; CDR3: ASSLFSQGSEAF
size: .; V: TRBV5-1; J: TRBJ2-2; CDR3: ASSLDPPGQGASTGELF
size: .; V: TRBV3-1/TRBV3-2; J: TRBJ2-5; CDR3: ASSRRGQETQY